Listed below are T cell receptor beta chains from one sample, sequenced in a study. Each CDR3 protein gets one entry after TCRdb re-called the reads with MiXCR. This sample carries some 15,000 distinct CDR3 sequences, approximately 30% of them seen once, and the ten largest clones take 15% to 20%. Sequenced: blood. Receptor source: a human donor. Each CDR3 is given with its conserved first and last residue. D genes are given only for firm matches. Clone size, where shown, is once, few, many, or a class for clones that have expanded.

J | D | size | length | V | CDR3 | DNA
TRBJ2-2 | TRBD1 | . | 15 | TRBV29-1 | CSVDRTGGRTGELFF | TGCAGCGTTGATAGGACAGGGGGGCGCACCGGGGAGCTGTTTTTT
TRBJ1-2 | . | many | 15 | TRBV7-3 | CASSLEGNQGVGYTF | TGTGCCAGCAGCTTAGAGGGGAATCAAGGCGTTGGCTACACCTTC
TRBJ2-7 | TRBD1 | . | 14 | TRBV6-2/TRBV6-3 | CASSPGTGEYEQYF | TGTGCCAGCAGTCCTGGGACAGGGGAGTACGAGCAGTACTTC
TRBJ2-1 | TRBD2 | medium-sized | 18 | TRBV7-7 | CASSSNSTSGNLTNEQFF | TGTGCCAGCAGCTCCAATTCGACTAGCGGGAACCTTACTAATGAGCAGTTCTTC
TRBJ2-1 | TRBD1 | . | 16 | TRBV30 | CASSLPGTGLDNEQFF | TGTGCCAGCAGCCTCCCGGGGACAGGGCTGGACAATGAGCAGTTCTTC
TRBJ1-1 | . | few | 14 | TRBV5-4 | CASSVEHTDTEAFF | TGTGCCAGCAGCGTTGAACATACGGACACTGAAGCTTTCTTT
TRBJ1-2 | . | . | 14 | TRBV20-1 | CSATIDGIRYGYTF | TGCAGTGCAACAATAGACGGGATTCGTTATGGCTACACCTTC
TRBJ2-7 | . | once | 12 | TRBV30 | CAWTVQGFEQYF | TGTGCCTGGACTGTACAAGGGTTCGAGCAGTACTTC
TRBJ1-4 | . | . | 14 | TRBV18 | CASSPGNAGEKLFF | TGTGCCAGCTCACCAGGGAATGCCGGTGAAAAACTGTTTTTT
TRBJ1-4 | TRBD1 | medium-sized | 19 | TRBV4-3 | CASSPYLSGFGQGKEKLFF | TGCGCCAGCAGCCCTTACCTCTCGGGGTTTGGACAGGGTAAAGAAAAACTGTTTTTT
TRBJ2-6 | TRBD2 | . | 20 | TRBV3-1 | CASSRAGVPGLCSGANVLTF | TGTGCCAGCAGCCGAGCGGGAGTCCCCGGGCTGTGCTCTGGGGCCAACGTCCTGACTTTC
TRBJ2-1 | TRBD2 | . | 14 | TRBV29-1 | CSKTERDSYNEQFF | TGCAGTAAAACTGAGCGGGACTCCTACAATGAGCAGTTCTTC
TRBJ1-2 | . | . | 16 | TRBV4-3 | CASSQDPPMPPEGYTF | TGCGCCAGCAGCCAAGATCCTCCCATGCCCCCCGAAGGCTACACCTTC
TRBJ2-1 | . | many | 19 | TRBV4-3 | CASSLRSGRTIDSYNEQFF | TGCGCCAGCAGCCTACGATCAGGGAGGACCATTGACTCCTACAATGAGCAGTTCTTC
TRBJ1-2 | . | . | 12 | TRBV20-1 | CSASLAGGGYTF | TGCAGTGCTAGTTTGGCAGGAGGTGGCTACACCTTC
TRBJ2-1 | . | . | 15 | TRBV20-1 | CSAYTGTGKNNEQFF | TGCAGTGCTTATACCGGGACGGGGAAAAACAATGAGCAGTTCTTC
TRBJ2-2 | . | . | 13 | TRBV4-3 | CASSQEMAGELFF | TGCGCCAGCAGCCAAGAGATGGCAGGGGAGCTGTTTTTT
TRBJ2-3 | . | . | 16 | TRBV4-1 | CASSQDTTVGGDTQYF | TGCGCCAGCAGCCAAGATACGACAGTTGGAGGAGATACGCAGTATTTT
TRBJ1-2 | . | . | 13 | TRBV28 | CASSHRRDYGYTF | TGTGCCAGCAGTCACAGGAGGGACTATGGCTACACCTTC
TRBJ2-1 | . | many | 17 | TRBV4-3 | CASSQSHLLASYNEQFF | TGCGCCAGCAGCCAATCCCACTTGCTAGCAAGCTACAATGAGCAGTTCTTC
TRBJ1-3 | . | few | 17 | TRBV4-2 | CASSQEGGGASGNTIYF | TGTGCCAGCAGCCAAGAGGGCGGGGGCGCGTCTGGAAACACCATATATTTT
TRBJ2-1 | . | . | 14 | TRBV5-1 | CASSLLNQGETQFF | TGCGCCAGCAGCTTGTTGAATCAGGGAGAGACCCAGTTCTTC
TRBJ2-1 | TRBD1 | . | 13 | TRBV6-1 | CADTGGPYNEQFF | TGTGCCGATACAGGGGGTCCCTACAATGAGCAGTTCTTC
TRBJ2-7 | TRBD1 | many | 13 | TRBV4-3 | CASSRGQGSEQYF | TGCGCCAGCAGCCGGGGACAGGGTAGCGAGCAGTACTTC
TRBJ2-7 | . | medium-sized | 13 | TRBV20-1 | CSAQIAEPYEQYF | TGCAGTGCCCAGATAGCGGAGCCCTACGAGCAGTACTTC
TRBJ2-1 | . | medium-sized | 15 | TRBV4-3 | CASSQGTLHYNEQFF | TGCGCCAGCAGCCAAGGGACTCTTCACTACAATGAGCAGTTCTTC
TRBJ2-6 | . | . | 17 | TRBV6-6 | CASSYAGSFSGANVLTF | TGTGCCAGCAGTTACGCAGGGTCCTTCTCTGGGGCCAACGTCCTGACTTTC
TRBJ2-5 | TRBD2 | many | 16 | TRBV20-1 | CSARDTGGRAKETQYF | TGCAGTGCTAGAGATACCGGGGGGAGGGCCAAAGAGACCCAGTACTTC
TRBJ1-2 | . | . | 17 | TRBV4-3 | CASSQDLSSGDTYGYTF | TGCGCCAGCAGCCAAGATCTTTCGTCTGGGGACACCTATGGCTACACCTTC
TRBJ1-1 | . | medium-sized | 12 | TRBV4-3 | CASSPTQGLAFF | TGCGCCAGCAGCCCGACCCAGGGGTTAGCTTTCTTT
TRBJ2-2 | . | many | 15 | TRBV4-2 | CASSQDRGVTGELFF | TGTGCCAGCAGCCAAGATCGAGGCGTCACCGGGGAGCTGTTTTTT